One and the same sample provided the 19 T cell receptor beta chains below, sequenced in a study of blood T cell repertoires in COVID-19. Sequenced by immunoSEQ multiplex PCR; TCRdb stores in-frame clones only, minus some. This table holds around 150,000 clones, more than 70% found once. Sequences were obtained from PBMCs or T cells enriched from blood (not recorded which). Receptors were obtained from a middle-aged man who had recovered from COVID-19.

DNA of the CDR3: TGTGCCAGCTCACCACCGAACGGGGGGGAGACCCAGTACTTC. This sequence encodes CASSPPNGGETQYF. The J gene is TRBJ2-5, the V gene TRBV18; TRBD2 agrees at 7 bases. V was pared by 0 bases and J by 5 bases, with 3 bases of the junction left unmatched. The CDR3 has 14 amino acids. Germline V gives CDR1 KGHSH, CDR2 LQKENI.

CDR3 sequence reads: CASGFRINTEAFF. The CDR3 coding sequence is TGTGCTAGTGGTTTCCGTATCAACACTGAAGCTTTCTTT. The rearrangement uses TRBV12-5 and TRBJ1-1; no firm D call. Trimming left V 3 bases short and J 2 bases short, with 7 bases between. This CDR3 comprises 13 residues. CDR1 and CDR2 from the germline V gene are LGHNT and FRNRAP.

The chain couples TRBV29-1 to TRBJ2-3; 7 nucleotides agree with TRBD2. Germline loops: CDR1 SQVTM, CDR2 ANQGSEA. The CDR3 sequence is 14 residues long. Germline trimming cut 3 bases from V and 3 bases from J; bases unmatched to any gene: 6. The CDR3 sequence is CSVEAGEGTDTQYF. The CDR3, as DNA: TGCAGCGTTGAGGCCGGGGAGGGGACAGATACGCAGTATTTT.

The rearrangement uses TRBV19 and TRBJ1-5; maybe TRBD1 (6 bases). V was trimmed by 8 bases and J by 4 bases, leaving 18 bases between them. Germline V CDR1 and CDR2: LNHDA, SQIVND (reference sequence). CDR3 length equals 15 residues. The CDR3 DNA is TGTGCCAGTTCGGGCAGCGGGGGCCTTAATCAGCCCCAGCATTTT. The encoded protein is CASSGSGGLNQPQHF.

This chain connects TRBV7-6 to TRBJ2-2; D is possibly TRBD2 (6 bases). The germline V and J ends were trimmed by 4 bases and 4 bases, with 7 bases remaining between them. The CDR3 contains 13 residues. Germline values: CDR1 SGHVS, CDR2 FNYEAQ. The CDR3 here is CASSSGSTGELFF. CDR3 coding DNA: TGTGCCAGCAGCTCCGGGAGCACCGGGGAGCTGTTTTTT.

The chain is built from TRBV6-1 and TRBJ1-3; 8 bases are a match to TRBD1. Unmatched junction bases numbered 17, after V lost 2 bases and J lost 8 bases. Germline values: CDR1 MNHNS, CDR2 SASEGT. CDR3 length equals 18 residues. The CDR3 sequence: CASSELIAAGGNRDTIYF. Written as DNA, the CDR3 is TGTGCCAGCAGTGAACTTATCGCGGCAGGGGGCAACAGAGACACCATATATTTT.

The chain uses TRBV9 and TRBJ2-3, with D tentatively TRBD2 (5 bases). V was shortened by 3 bases and J by 2 bases, with 16 bases between the two germline ends. CDR3 length: 16 residues. Germline lookup yields CDR1 SGDLS and CDR2 YYNGEE. Here the CDR3 DNA reads TGTGCCAGCAGCGCCTCTCGGAGGAGTTTCACAGATACGCAGTATTTT. Protein product: CASSASRRSFTDTQYF.

The chain is built from TRBV4-2 and TRBJ2-2, with a weak D call TRBD2 (5 bases). Trimming took 8 bases from V and 4 from J, leaving 8 bases between them. Germline CDR1 LGHNA, CDR2 YNFKEQ. CDR3 length equals 12 residues. The CDR3 spells CASLGSTGELFF. DNA of the CDR3: TGTGCCAGCCTGGGGAGCACCGGGGAGCTGTTTTTT.

This clone was counted between two and nine times. This chain joins TRBV10-3 and TRBJ2-2, with 7 nucleotides matching TRBD1. CDR3 length equals 14 residues. Unmatched junction bases numbered 10, after V lost 8 bases and J lost 7 bases. Looked up from germline, CDR1 is ENHRY and CDR2 is SYGVKD. DNA of the CDR3: TGTGCCATCCTTCGACAGGGTAGGGACGGGGAGCTGTTTTTT. Its protein is CAILRQGRDGELFF.

The rearrangement joins TRBV11-2 to TRBJ2-5; perhaps TRBD2 as D (5 bases). This CDR3 spans 13 amino acids. Looked up from germline, CDR1 is SGHAT and CDR2 is FQNNGV. V was clipped by 5 bases and J by 2 bases, with 9 bases between them. The CDR3 region has the DNA TGTGCCAGCAGCCTCGGACTGCAAGAGACCCAGTACTTC. Its translation is CASSLGLQETQYF.

The chain carries TRBV6-4 and TRBJ1-2; maybe TRBD1 (6 bases). The CDR3 is 15 amino acids. V gave up 3 bases and J gave up 8 bases, with 19 bases separating them. Germline V CDR1 and CDR2: MRHNA, SNTAGT. The CDR3 loop reads CASSDGNRASGGYTF. CDR3 DNA: TGTGCCAGCAGTGATGGGAACAGGGCGTCTGGCGGCTACACCTTC.

The V call is TRBV13, the J call TRBJ2-5; TRBD1 matches at 9 bases. This CDR3 is 15 amino acids long. Germline V gene data show CDR1 as PRHDT and CDR2 as FYEKMQ (reference sequence). Unmatched junction bases numbered 4, after V lost 3 bases and J lost 2 bases. CDR3 coding DNA: TGTGCCAGCAGCTTTAGGACAGGGGCACAAGAGACCCAGTACTTC. Protein product: CASSFRTGAQETQYF.

The genes are TRBV5-1 and TRBJ2-6, with unresolved D. Germline V lookup: CDR1 SGHRS, CDR2 YFSETQ. V was pared by 3 bases and J by 3 bases, with 13 bases between. The CDR3 has 16 residues. The CDR3: CASSSGSKSGANVLTF. For the CDR3, the DNA is TGCGCCAGCAGCTCCGGTTCAAAGAGTGGGGCCAACGTCCTGACTTTC.

The rearrangement links TRBV5-1 to TRBJ2-3; TRBD2 is a possible D gene (6 bases). Trimming cost V 2 bases and J 4 bases, with 11 bases left between them. Germline CDR1 and CDR2: SGHRS and YFSETQ. CDR3 size: 14 residues. CDR3 in DNA: TGCGCCAGCAGCTTAACTAGCTCTGCAGATACGCAGTATTTT. Its translation: CASSLTSSADTQYF. The whole variable domain, remainder taken from reference TRBV5-1 and TRBJ2-3, is KAGVTQTPRYLIKTRGQQVTLSCSPISGHRSVSWYQQTPGQGLQFLFEYFSETQRNKGNFPGRFSGRQFSNSRSEMNVSTLELGDSALYLCASSLTSSADTQYFGPGTRLTVL.

The chain carries TRBV5-4 and TRBJ2-1; 11 bases are shared with TRBD1. J was trimmed by 2 bases and V by 4 bases; bases with no gene match: 5. Per germline, CDR1 SGHNT and CDR2 YYREEE (reference sequence). The CDR3 consists of 16 residues. DNA for the CDR3: TGTGCCAGCAGCCTGGGGGGACAGGGGGCCTACAATGAGCAGTTCTTC. Its translation: CASSLGGQGAYNEQFF.

This chain joins TRBV24-1 and TRBJ2-1; D not resolved. CDR1 and CDR2 from the germline V gene are KGHDR and SFDVKD. The CDR3 has 13 amino acids. V was trimmed by 3 bases and J by 6 bases, leaving 8 bases between them. CDR3 loop: CATSDPTGNEQFF. The DNA for the CDR3 is TGTGCCACCAGTGATCCGACTGGCAATGAGCAGTTCTTC.

This rearrangement joins TRBV6-5 to TRBJ1-6; D perhaps matches TRBD1 (5 bases). The V end lost 0 bases, the J end lost 6 bases, and 9 bases lay between the germline ends. In germline, CDR1 is MNHEY, CDR2 SVGAGI. This CDR3 comprises 15 residues. The CDR3: CASSYSGRANSPLHF. CDR3 nucleotide sequence: TGTGCCAGCAGTTACTCGGGCAGGGCTAATTCACCCCTCCACTTT.

The chain employs TRBV2 and TRBJ1-3, with a tentative D call TRBD1 (5 bases). The germline V gene has CDR1 SNHLY and CDR2 FYNNEI. The ends were cut back, 4 bases at V and 8 bases at J, with 18 bases in the middle. The CDR3 contains 15 residues. The CDR3 reads CASSGAGTMIDTIYF. CDR3 DNA sequence: TGTGCCAGCAGTGGGGCAGGGACTATGATCGACACCATATATTTT. Drawing the rest from reference TRBV2 and TRBJ1-3, the complete variable domain is EPEVTQTPSHQVTQMGQEVILRCVPISNHLYFYWYRQILGQKVEFLVSFYNNEISEKSEIFDDQFSVERPDGSNFTLKIRSTKLEDSAMYFCASSGAGTMIDTIYFGEGSWLTVV.

This clone was observed once. V and J are TRBV2 and TRBJ2-3; 7 positions agree with TRBD2. The germline CDR1 and CDR2 sequences are SNHLY and FYNNEI. The trim removed 1 base at V and 5 bases at J, leaving 6 bases unmatched. The length of the CDR3 is 15 residues. The CDR3 loop is CASSEVAGVVDTQYF. DNA of the CDR3: TGTGCCAGCAGTGAAGTGGCGGGGGTAGTAGATACGCAGTATTTT.